What follows are 30 T cell receptor beta chains derived from one specimen sequenced in a study of blood T cells in healthy people across ages. The use of a sample-barcoded 5' primer and a J-beta primer mix characterized a second PCR of roughly 6 to 11 cycles. One entry per CDR3 protein results from TCRdb running MiXCR on the 5' RACE reads. The sample includes 1.5 million to 2 million distinct CDR3 sequences, around 50% of them seen just once. The sequenced sample was blood. These receptors originate from a woman between 35 and 50 years old in good health.

This chain joins TRBV7-9 and TRBJ2-1; 11 nucleotides match TRBD1. With V trimmed by 5 bases and J by 9 bases, 9 bases remained unmatched. The CDR3 loop spans 15 amino acids. CDR1 is SEHNR and CDR2 is FQNEAQ in the germline V gene (reference sequence). The CDR3 DNA reads TGTGCCAGCAGCCCCCGGGACAGGGGGATACTTGAGCAGTTCTTC. This translates into CASSPRDRGILEQFF.

The J gene is TRBJ2-3, the V gene TRBV12-3 or TRBV12-4; D unclear. The CDR3 is 13 residues long. V lost 7 bases to trimming and J lost 11 bases, with 19 bases between them. Written as DNA, the CDR3 is TGTGCCAGCAATCCCAATACGGGCTACAGGCAGTATTTT. Translation gives CASNPNTGYRQYF.

As for this clonotype: One end of the junction does not line up with germline, which may come from a read error. J is TRBJ2-3 and V is TRBV10-3, with TRBD2 identical over 8 bases. The V gene's germline CDR1 is ENHRY and CDR2 SYGVKD. This CDR3 region has 16 residues. As DNA, the CDR3 is TGTGCCATCGGTGAGCCCATAGCGGGATTCACAGATACGCAGTATTTT. Translating gives CAIGEPIAGFTDTQYF.

This clonotype was observed a few times. The chain combines TRBV7-3 with TRBJ2-3, with 9 bases that match TRBD2. V dropped 5 bases and J dropped 6; count of bases not matched to a gene: 15. Germline V gives CDR1 SGHTA, CDR2 FQGTGA. The CDR3 consists of 17 residues. The CDR3 DNA sequence: TGTGCCAGCAGCCCGGCCCCTAGCGGGACGGGGAAGGATACGCAGTATTTT. Translation: CASSPAPSGTGKDTQYF.

This clonotype was seen more than once but under ten times. The CDR3 loop is CASSEFMGSYTF. In DNA form, the CDR3 reads TGTGCCAGCAGTGAATTTATGGGGAGTTACACCTTC. The chain recombines TRBV6-4 with TRBJ1-2; D remains unclear. The CDR3 length is 12 residues. Germline CDR1 reads MRHNA; CDR2 reads SNTAGT. V shed 3 bases and J shed 11 bases, with 13 bases lying between them.

This sequence joins TRBV18 and TRBJ2-7; D is tentatively TRBD1 or TRBD2 (5 bases each). Looked up from germline, CDR1 is KGHSH and CDR2 is LQKENI. CDR3 size: 12 residues. V lost 8 bases and J 6 bases, leaving 14 bases between the germline ends. DNA for the CDR3: TGTGCCAGCAGTCCCCAGGGACCCGAGCAGTACTTC. Amino acids: CASSPQGPEQYF.

This clonotype has more than one count but fewer than ten. The genes are TRBV20-1 and TRBJ2-4, with 12 bases that match TRBD2. With V trimmed by 6 bases and J by 1 base, 19 bases remained unmatched. The CDR3 has 20 amino acids. Per germline, CDR1 DFQATT and CDR2 SNEGSKA (reference sequence). The CDR3 loop is CSAPIYWTSGEKLAKNIQYF. As DNA, the CDR3 is TGCAGTGCCCCGATCTACTGGACTAGCGGGGAAAAACTGGCCAAAAACATTCAGTACTTC.

The gene calls are TRBV7-2 and TRBJ2-5, with D unclear. V was pared by 1 base and J by 2 bases, with 11 bases between. The CDR3 runs to 15 residues. Germline values: CDR1 SGHTA, CDR2 FQGNSA. CDR3 sequence reads: CASSLETIPQETQYF. The CDR3 DNA follows: TGTGCCAGCAGCTTAGAGACCATACCGCAAGAGACCCAGTACTTC.

This clonotype showed up just a few times. The chain is built from TRBV4-2 and TRBJ1-2; no reliable D call. The CDR3 has 14 residues. The V and J ends lost 4 bases and 6 bases respectively, with 15 bases between them. Germline V gene lookup returns CDR1 LGHNA and CDR2 YNFKEQ. This CDR3 reads CASSRPGQRHGYTF. CDR3 DNA sequence: TGTGCCAGCAGCCGCCCCGGGCAGAGACATGGCTACACCTTC.

This clonotype appeared a few times. The V gene is TRBV6-2 or TRBV6-3, the J gene TRBJ1-5; 9 nucleotides align to TRBD1. The CDR3 contains 16 residues. J was trimmed by 5 bases and V by 5 bases; bases with no gene match: 10. From germline, CDR1 is MNHEY and CDR2 SVGEGT. The CDR3 coding sequence is TGTGCCAGCAGTAGCCCCGGGACAGGGTTTTATCAGCCCCAGCATTTT. This translates into CASSSPGTGFYQPQHF.

The chain links TRBV12-3 or TRBV12-4 to TRBJ1-5; D remains ambiguous. V lost 5 bases, J lost 0 bases, and 8 bases lay in between. This CDR3 region has 14 residues. CDR3 residues: CASSGLNSNQPQHF. CDR3 nucleotides: TGTGCCAGCAGTGGTCTAAATAGCAATCAGCCCCAGCATTTT.

This clonotype is a singleton in its sample. This chain links TRBV12-3 or TRBV12-4 with TRBJ2-6; D unresolved. This CDR3 contains 16 residues. The ends were cut back, 7 bases at V and 0 bases at J, with 13 bases in the middle. The CDR3, as DNA: TGTGCCAGCACTCTCTGGGGAAGCTCTGGGGCCAACGTCCTGACTTTC. This codes for CASTLWGSSGANVLTF.

Regarding this clonotype: Compared with germline, one end of the junction differs, possibly owing to a read error. V and J are TRBV2 and TRBJ2-4, with D possibly TRBD2 on 6 matching bases. From germline, CDR1 is SNHLY and CDR2 FYNNEI. The CDR3 length is 13 residues. This CDR3 is CAGRGITSGEQYF. The CDR3 bases are TGTGCCGGCAGAGGCATCACGTCGGGAGAGCAGTACTTC.

Comments on this clonotype: A read error may account for a junction end that differs from germline. The V gene is TRBV20-1, the J gene TRBJ2-7; no definite D call. This CDR3 is 13 amino acids long. CDR1 is DFQATT, CDR2 SNEGSKA, per germline (reference sequence). CDR3 nucleotides: TGCAGTGCCCCCCTCAGCATCTCCGACGAGCAGTACTTC. This gives the protein CSAPLSISDEQYF.

This clonotype was seen a few times. V and J are TRBV4-2 and TRBJ2-7; unclear D gene. Germline V gene sequence: CDR1 LGHNA, CDR2 YNFKEQ. The V end lost 0 bases, the J end lost 0 bases, and 6 bases lay between the germline ends. The CDR3 extends over 14 amino acids. The CDR3 DNA sequence: TGTGCCAGCAGCCAAGAAAGAAACTCCTACGAGCAGTACTTC. Its translation is CASSQERNSYEQYF.

Only a few counts were recorded for this clonotype. J is TRBJ2-5 and V is TRBV20-1; 11 positions agree with TRBD1. V trimming: 0 bases; J trimming: 4 bases; junction bases outside the gene matches: 4. There are 15 residues in the CDR3. Germline CDR1 and CDR2: DFQATT and SNEGSKA (reference sequence). CDR3 amino acids: CSARDRTGGPETQYF. As DNA, the CDR3 is TGCAGTGCTAGAGATCGGACAGGGGGCCCAGAGACCCAGTACTTC.

In its sample, this clonotype was seen once. Germline and junction disagree at one end, which may indicate a read error. The chain links TRBV7-3 to TRBJ2-3, with D uncertain. The CDR3 runs 13 residues. Germline CDR1 and CDR2: SGHTA and FQGTGA. The CDR3: CAGSSRWTDTQYF. CDR3 nucleotide sequence: TGTGCCGGCAGCTCTCGGTGGACAGATACGCAGTATTTT.

This chain links TRBV27 with TRBJ2-1, with 10 bases lining up with TRBD2. V gave up 5 bases and J gave up 0 bases; unmatched junction bases: 10. The CDR3 totals 18 residues. The germline gives CDR1 MNHEY, CDR2 SMNVEV (reference sequence). The CDR3 loop reads CASSLPPTSGSSYNEQFF. DNA for the CDR3: TGTGCCAGCAGTCTACCTCCGACTAGCGGGTCCTCCTACAATGAGCAGTTCTTC.

The rearrangement uses TRBV28 and TRBJ2-3; D possibly uses TRBD1 or TRBD2 (5 bases each). This CDR3 is 15 amino acids long. Germline V CDR1 and CDR2: MDHEN, SYDVKM. Trimming cost V 5 bases and J 6 bases, with 18 bases left between them. CDR3 DNA sequence: TGTGCCAGCAGTGGAGCCGGGGCCGTTATGGATACGCAGTATTTT. Its translation is CASSGAGAVMDTQYF.

There are a few counts of this clonotype. The V call is TRBV5-1, the J call TRBJ1-4, with unresolved D. The CDR3 length is 13 residues. CDR1 is SGHRS and CDR2 is YFSETQ in the germline V gene. V dropped 4 bases and J dropped 4 bases, with 8 bases sitting between them. CDR3 loop: CASSPEVNEKLFF. In DNA form, the CDR3 reads TGCGCCAGCAGCCCGGAGGTTAATGAAAAACTGTTTTTT.

V is TRBV28 and J is TRBJ1-6, with D possibly being TRBD1 (5 bases). Per germline, CDR1 MDHEN and CDR2 SYDVKM. V lost 5 bases, J lost 5 bases, and 19 bases lay in between. The length of the CDR3 is 17 residues. The CDR3 here is CASSPGHLSRNNSPLHF. Here the CDR3 DNA reads TGTGCCAGCAGTCCAGGACACCTGTCAAGGAATAATTCACCCCTCCACTTT.

A word on this clonotype: The germline gene is not matched at one end of the junction; a read error may be the cause. V and J are TRBV7-2 and TRBJ1-2; D is unresolved. CDR1 and CDR2 from the germline V gene are SGHTA and FQGNSA. This CDR3 is built from 13 residues. The CDR3 DNA reads TGTGCCAGCAGTTTAGACCTTAACTATGGCTACACCTTC. This codes for CASSLDLNYGYTF. Based on the CDR3 plus reference TRBV7-2 and TRBJ1-2, the full variable domain is GAGVSQSPSNKVTEKGKDVELRCDPISGHTALYWYRQSLGQGLEFLIYFQGNSAPDKSGLPSDRFSAERTGGSVSTLTIQRTQQEDSAVYLCASSLDLNYGYTFGSGTRLTVV.

On this clonotype: One junction end disagrees with the germline gene, perhaps due to a read error. The chain uses TRBV7-2 and TRBJ2-5, with TRBD1 identical over 7 bases. There are 19 residues in the CDR3. In germline, CDR1 is SGHTA, CDR2 FQGNSA. The CDR3 coding sequence is TGCGCCAGCAGCTTAGGGCCTCTCTCTAGGGGGCTTTACCAAGAGACCCAGTACTTC. The encoded protein is CASSLGPLSRGLYQETQYF.

To note about this clonotype: Since no conserved phenylalanine or tryptophan closes the CDR3, a read error is the likely cause. The CDR3 loop is CASSVTSGGHYNEQFS. The CDR3 DNA is TGTGCCAGCAGCGTAACTAGCGGGGGTCACTACAATGAGCAGTTCTCC. V and J are TRBV7-2 and TRBJ2-1; 11 bases are a match to TRBD2. Germline V gene sequence: CDR1 SGHTA, CDR2 FQGNSA. This CDR3 region has 16 residues. The V segment lost 5 bases and the J segment 3 bases; nucleotides outside the gene matches: 6.

As to this clonotype: An end of the junction does not agree with germline; a read error may underlie this. The V gene is TRBV7-2, the J gene TRBJ2-5; 8 bases align to TRBD1. The end of the DNA is better explained by TRBJ2-7, so the J call may be wrong. This CDR3 is built from 15 residues. The germline CDR1 and CDR2 sequences are SGHTA and FQGNSA. CDR3 nucleotides: TGTTCCAGCAGCCCGCGACAGGGGCTGTTCTACGAGCAGTACTTC. Translated: CSSSPRQGLFYEQYF.

The V call is TRBV6-2 or TRBV6-3, the J call TRBJ2-3; D remains unclear. Trimming removed 2 bases at V and 5 bases at J, with 11 bases between. The germline gives CDR1 MNHEY, CDR2 SVGEGT. The CDR3 sequence is 14 residues long. Here the CDR3 DNA reads TGTGCCAGCAGTTACGGTTCTCGCGGAGATACGCAGTATTTT. As protein: CASSYGSRGDTQYF.

Only a few counts were recorded for this clonotype. The chain has TRBV5-5 and TRBJ2-5, with 7 bases aligning to TRBD1. The CDR3 runs to 14 residues. The germline V gene encodes CDR1 SGHKS and CDR2 YYEKEE (reference sequence). The ends lost 3 bases at V and 5 bases at J; junction bases unmatched: 7. The CDR3 DNA follows: TGTGCCAGCAGCTCCACAGGGGAGTCGGAGACCCAGTACTTC. It yields the protein CASSSTGESETQYF. The entire variable domain, with the rest obtained from reference TRBV5-5 and TRBJ2-5, is as follows: DAGVTQSPTHLIKTRGQQVTLRCSPISGHKSVSWYQQVLGQGPQFIFQYYEKEERGRGNFPDRFSARQFPNYSSELNVNALLLGDSALYLCASSSTGESETQYFGPGTRLLVL.

This chain links TRBV11-2 with TRBJ2-4, with TRBD1 matching 7 bases. The J call is in doubt because the DNA end fits TRBJ2-7 better. CDR3 length: 17 residues. Looked up from germline, CDR1 is SGHAT and CDR2 is FQNNGV. The CDR3 DNA reads as TGTGCCAGCAGCCCCGAAGACAGGGCTAGATTCTCCTACGAGCAGTACTTC. As protein: CASSPEDRARFSYEQYF.

Comments on this clonotype: The junction shows a germline mismatch at one end, possibly a read error. CDR3 residues: CVSTYRGLGETQYF. CDR3 bases: TGTGTCAGCACCTATAGAGGGCTCGGAGAGACCCAGTACTTC. The rearrangement uses TRBV12-3 or TRBV12-4 and TRBJ2-5; a possible D gene is TRBD2 (5 bases). The CDR3 loop spans 14 amino acids.

The rearrangement joins TRBV27 to TRBJ2-7, with 7 nucleotides matching TRBD1. V shed 9 bases, J shed 2 bases, and the junction held 7 bases outside the gene matches. The CDR3 runs 13 residues. CDR1 is MNHEY and CDR2 is SMNVEV in the germline V gene (reference sequence). CDR3 nucleotide sequence: TGTGCCAGGGAAGGGACAGCCGCCTACGAGCAGTACTTC. This translates into CAREGTAAYEQYF.